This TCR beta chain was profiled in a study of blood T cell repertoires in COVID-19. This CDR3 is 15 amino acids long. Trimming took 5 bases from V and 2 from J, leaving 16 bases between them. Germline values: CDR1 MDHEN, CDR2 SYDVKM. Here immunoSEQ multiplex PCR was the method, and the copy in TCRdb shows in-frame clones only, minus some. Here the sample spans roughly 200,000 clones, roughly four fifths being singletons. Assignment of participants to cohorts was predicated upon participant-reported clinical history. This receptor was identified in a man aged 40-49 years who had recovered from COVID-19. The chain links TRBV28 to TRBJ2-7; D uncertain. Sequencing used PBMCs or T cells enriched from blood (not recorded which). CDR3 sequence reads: CASSPYRNSPYEQYF. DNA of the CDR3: TGTGCCAGCAGTCCTTACAGAAATTCTCCCTACGAGCAGTACTTC. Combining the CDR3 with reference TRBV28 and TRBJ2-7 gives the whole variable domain DVKVTQSSRYLVKRTGEKVFLECVQDMDHENMFWYRQDPGLGLRLIYFSYDVKMKEKGDIPEGYSVSREKKERFSLILESASTNQTSMYLCASSPYRNSPYEQYFGPGTRLTVT.